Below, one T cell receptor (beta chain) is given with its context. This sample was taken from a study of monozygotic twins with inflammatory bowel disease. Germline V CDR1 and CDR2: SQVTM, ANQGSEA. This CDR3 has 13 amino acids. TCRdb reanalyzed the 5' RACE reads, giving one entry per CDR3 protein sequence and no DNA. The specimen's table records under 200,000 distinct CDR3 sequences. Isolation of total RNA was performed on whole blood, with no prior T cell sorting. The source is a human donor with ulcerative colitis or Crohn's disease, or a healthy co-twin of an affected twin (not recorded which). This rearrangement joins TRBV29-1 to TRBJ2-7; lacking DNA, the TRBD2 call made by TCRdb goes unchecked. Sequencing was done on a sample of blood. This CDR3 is CSVEDRRDREQYF.